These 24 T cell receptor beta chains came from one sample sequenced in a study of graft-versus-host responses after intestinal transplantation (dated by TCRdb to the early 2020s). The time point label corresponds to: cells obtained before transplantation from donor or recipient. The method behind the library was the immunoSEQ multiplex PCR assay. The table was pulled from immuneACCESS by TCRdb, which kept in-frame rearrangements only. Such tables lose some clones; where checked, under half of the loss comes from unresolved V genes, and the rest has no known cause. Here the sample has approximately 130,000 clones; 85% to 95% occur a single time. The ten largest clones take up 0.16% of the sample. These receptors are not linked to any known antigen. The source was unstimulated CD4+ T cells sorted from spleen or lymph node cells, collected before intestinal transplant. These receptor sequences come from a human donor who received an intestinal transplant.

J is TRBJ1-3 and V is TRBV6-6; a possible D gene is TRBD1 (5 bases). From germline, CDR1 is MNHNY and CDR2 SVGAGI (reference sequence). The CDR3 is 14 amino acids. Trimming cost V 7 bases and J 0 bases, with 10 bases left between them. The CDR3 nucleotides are TGTGCCAGCATGGGGGGGAGCTCTGGAAACACCATATATTTT. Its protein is CASMGGSSGNTIYF.

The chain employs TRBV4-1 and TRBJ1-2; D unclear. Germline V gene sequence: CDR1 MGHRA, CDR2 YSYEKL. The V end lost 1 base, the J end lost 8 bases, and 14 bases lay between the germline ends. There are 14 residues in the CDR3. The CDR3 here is CASSQVLGLGGYTF. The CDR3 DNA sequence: TGCGCCAGCAGCCAAGTTTTAGGGTTGGGGGGCTACACCTTC.

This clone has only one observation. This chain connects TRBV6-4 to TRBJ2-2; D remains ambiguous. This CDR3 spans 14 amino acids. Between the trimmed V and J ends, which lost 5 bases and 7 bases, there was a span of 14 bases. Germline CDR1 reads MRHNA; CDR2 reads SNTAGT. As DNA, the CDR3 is TGTGCCAGCAGTCGATCTAGTCTCTACGGGGAGCTGTTTTTT. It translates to CASSRSSLYGELFF.

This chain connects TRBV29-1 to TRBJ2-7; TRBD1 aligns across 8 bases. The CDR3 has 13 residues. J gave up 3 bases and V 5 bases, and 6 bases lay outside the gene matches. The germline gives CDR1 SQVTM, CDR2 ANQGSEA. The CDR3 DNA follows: TGCAGCGTTAGGGTGACAGGGGTCTACGAGCAGTACTTC. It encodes CSVRVTGVYEQYF.

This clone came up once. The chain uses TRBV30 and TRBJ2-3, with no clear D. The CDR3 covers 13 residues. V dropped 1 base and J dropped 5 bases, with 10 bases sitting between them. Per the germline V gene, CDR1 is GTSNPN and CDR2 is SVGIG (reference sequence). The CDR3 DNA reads TGTGCCTGGAGTGCTCCGGTCGGAGATACGCAGTATTTT. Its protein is CAWSAPVGDTQYF.

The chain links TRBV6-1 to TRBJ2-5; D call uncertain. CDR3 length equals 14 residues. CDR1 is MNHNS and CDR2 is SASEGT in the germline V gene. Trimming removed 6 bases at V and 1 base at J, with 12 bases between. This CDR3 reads CASRDDQLQETQYF. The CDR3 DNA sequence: TGTGCCAGCAGAGACGACCAACTCCAAGAGACCCAGTACTTC.

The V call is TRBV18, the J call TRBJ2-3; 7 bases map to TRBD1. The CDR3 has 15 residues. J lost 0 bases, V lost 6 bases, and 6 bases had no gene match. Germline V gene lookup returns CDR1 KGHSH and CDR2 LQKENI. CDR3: CASSLRQGSTDTQYF. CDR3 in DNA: TGTGCCAGCTCTCTTAGACAGGGCAGCACAGATACGCAGTATTTT.

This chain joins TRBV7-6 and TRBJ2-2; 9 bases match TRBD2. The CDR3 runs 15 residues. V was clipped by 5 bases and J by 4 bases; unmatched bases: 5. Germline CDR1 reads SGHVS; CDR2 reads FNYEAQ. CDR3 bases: TGTGCCAGCAGCGTCGGGACTAGCCGCACCGGGGAGCTGTTTTTT. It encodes CASSVGTSRTGELFF.

In DNA form, the CDR3 reads TGTGCCAGCAGCTTGGCCAGGGGTAATTCACCCCTCCACTTT. The encoded protein is CASSLARGNSPLHF. This sequence joins TRBV5-6 and TRBJ1-6; possible D gene TRBD1, 6 bases. The CDR3 length is 14 residues. CDR1 and CDR2 from the germline V gene are SGHDT and YYEEEE. V was shortened by 0 bases and J by 6 bases, with 7 bases between the two germline ends.

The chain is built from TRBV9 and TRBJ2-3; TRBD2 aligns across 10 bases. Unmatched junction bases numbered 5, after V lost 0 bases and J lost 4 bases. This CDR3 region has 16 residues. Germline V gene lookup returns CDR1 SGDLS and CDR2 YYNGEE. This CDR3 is CASSVGGGTSADTQYF. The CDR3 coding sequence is TGTGCCAGCAGCGTAGGGGGAGGGACTAGCGCAGATACGCAGTATTTT.

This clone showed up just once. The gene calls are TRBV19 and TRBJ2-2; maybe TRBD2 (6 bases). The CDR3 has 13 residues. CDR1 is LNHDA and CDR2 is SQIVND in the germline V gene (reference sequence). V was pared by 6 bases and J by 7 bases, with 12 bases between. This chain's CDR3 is CASSPFGGGELFF. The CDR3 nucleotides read TGTGCCAGTAGCCCTTTCGGGGGCGGGGAGCTGTTTTTT. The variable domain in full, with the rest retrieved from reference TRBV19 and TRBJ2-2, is DGGITQSPKYLFRKEGQNVTLSCEQNLNHDAMYWYRQDPGQGLRLIYYSQIVNDFQKGDIAEGYSVSREKKESFPLTVTSAQKNPTAFYLCASSPFGGGELFFGEGSRLTVL.

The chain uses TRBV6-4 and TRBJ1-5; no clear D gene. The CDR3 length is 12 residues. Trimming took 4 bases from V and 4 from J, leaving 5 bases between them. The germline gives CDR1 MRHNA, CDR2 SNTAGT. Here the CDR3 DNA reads TGTGCCAGCAGTGCCACGAATCAGCCCCAGCATTTT. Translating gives CASSATNQPQHF.

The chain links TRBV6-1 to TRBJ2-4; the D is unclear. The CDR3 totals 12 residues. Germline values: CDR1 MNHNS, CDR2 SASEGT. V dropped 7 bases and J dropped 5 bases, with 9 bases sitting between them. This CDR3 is CASMAVQNIQYF. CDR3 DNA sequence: TGTGCCAGCATGGCAGTGCAAAACATTCAGTACTTC.

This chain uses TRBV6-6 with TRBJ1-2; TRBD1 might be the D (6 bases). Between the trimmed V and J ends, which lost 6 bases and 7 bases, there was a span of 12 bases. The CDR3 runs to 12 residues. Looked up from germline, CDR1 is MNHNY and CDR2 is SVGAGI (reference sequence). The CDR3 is CASRNLGGGYTF. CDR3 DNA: TGTGCCAGCAGGAATTTAGGGGGTGGCTACACCTTC.

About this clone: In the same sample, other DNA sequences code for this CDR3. The CDR3 coding sequence is TGCGCCAGCAGCTTTACGGAGAACACTGAAGCTTTCTTT. It translates to CASSFTENTEAFF. The chain joins TRBV5-1 to TRBJ1-1; no reliable D call. CDR3 length: 13 amino acids. V was cut by 2 bases and J by 1 base, with 6 bases left in between. Germline CDR1 reads SGHRS; CDR2 reads YFSETQ.

CDR3 nucleotides: TGTGCCAGCAGCGTAGCGACAGGGTTGGTGACCCAGTACTTC. Translating gives CASSVATGLVTQYF. The rearrangement uses TRBV9 and TRBJ2-5, with 7 nucleotides matching TRBD1. Germline CDR1 reads SGDLS; CDR2 reads YYNGEE. J lost 7 bases, V lost 0 bases, and 6 bases had no gene match. This CDR3 spans 14 amino acids.

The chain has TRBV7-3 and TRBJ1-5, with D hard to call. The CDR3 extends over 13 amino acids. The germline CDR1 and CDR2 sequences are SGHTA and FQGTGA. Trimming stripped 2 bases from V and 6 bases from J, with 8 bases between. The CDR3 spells CASSLDNGQPQHF. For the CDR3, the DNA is TGTGCCAGCAGCTTAGACAATGGTCAGCCCCAGCATTTT.

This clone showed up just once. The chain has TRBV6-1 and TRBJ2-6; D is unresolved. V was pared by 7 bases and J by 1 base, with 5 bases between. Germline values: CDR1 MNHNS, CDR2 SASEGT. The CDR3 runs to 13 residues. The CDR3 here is CASTNSGANVLTF. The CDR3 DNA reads TGTGCCAGCACGAATTCTGGGGCCAACGTCCTGACTTTC.

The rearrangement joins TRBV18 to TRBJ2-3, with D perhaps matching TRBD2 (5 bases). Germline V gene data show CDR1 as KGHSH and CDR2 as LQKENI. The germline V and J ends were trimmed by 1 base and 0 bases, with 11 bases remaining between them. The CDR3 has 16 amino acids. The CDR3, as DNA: TGTGCCAGCTCACCACTGTCCGGGGTGAGCACAGATACGCAGTATTTT. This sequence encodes CASSPLSGVSTDTQYF. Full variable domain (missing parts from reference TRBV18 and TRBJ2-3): NAGVMQNPRHLVRRRGQEARLRCSPMKGHSHVYWYRQLPEEGLKFMVYLQKENIIDESGMPKERFSAEFPKEGPSILRIQQVVRGDSAAYFCASSPLSGVSTDTQYFGPGTRLTVL.

This CDR3 is CASSKGTDTPYEQYF. The CDR3 DNA is TGTGCCAGCAGCAAAGGGACAGATACCCCCTACGAGCAGTACTTC. V is TRBV5-4 and J is TRBJ2-7; 7 nucleotides align to TRBD1. Losses at the gene ends were 4 bases for V and 2 bases for J; bases not matched to a gene: 9. Germline values: CDR1 SGHNT, CDR2 YYREEE (reference sequence). This CDR3 spans 15 amino acids.

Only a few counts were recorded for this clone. The CDR3 reads CASSYTKDSTYEQYF. CDR3 in DNA: TGTGCCAGCAGCTATACCAAGGACAGCACCTACGAGCAGTACTTC. V usage is TRBV5-4 and J usage is TRBJ2-7; TRBD1 might be the D (6 bases). The CDR3 contains 15 residues. V was cut by 3 bases and J by 2 bases, with 15 bases left in between. The germline V gene encodes CDR1 SGHNT and CDR2 YYREEE (reference sequence). Full variable domain (outside the CDR3, taken from reference TRBV5-4 and TRBJ2-7): ETGVTQSPTHLIKTRGQQVTLRCSSQSGHNTVSWYQQALGQGPQFIFQYYREEENGRGNFPPRFSGLQFPNYSSELNVNALELDDSALYLCASSYTKDSTYEQYFGPGTRLTVT.

The CDR3 coding sequence is TGTGCCAGCAGCTTCTATGGGACAGGGGATGAAAAACTGTTTTTT. Its translation: CASSFYGTGDEKLFF. The genes are TRBV5-4 and TRBJ1-4; 10 bases align to TRBD1. The V and J ends lost 2 bases and 6 bases, in that order; junction bases with no gene match: 4. The CDR3 runs 15 residues. Germline V gives CDR1 SGHNT, CDR2 YYREEE (reference sequence).

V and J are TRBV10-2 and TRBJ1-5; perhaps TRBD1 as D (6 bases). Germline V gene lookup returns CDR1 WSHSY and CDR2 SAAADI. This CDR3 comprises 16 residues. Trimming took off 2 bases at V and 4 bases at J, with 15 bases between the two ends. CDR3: CASSEAQGLGNQPQHF. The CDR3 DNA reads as TGCGCCAGCAGTGAGGCGCAGGGGCTCGGGAATCAGCCCCAGCATTTT.

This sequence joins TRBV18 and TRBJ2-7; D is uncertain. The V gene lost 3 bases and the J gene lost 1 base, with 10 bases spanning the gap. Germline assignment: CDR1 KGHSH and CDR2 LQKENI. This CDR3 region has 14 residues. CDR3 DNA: TGTGCCAGCTCACCCCGAGACTTATCCTACGAGCAGTACTTC. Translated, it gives CASSPRDLSYEQYF.